The subject of this entry is one T cell receptor beta chain. Per the original methods: Quantification of nucleated cells was approximated via reference gene primer amplification. Here immunoSEQ multiplex PCR was the method, and the copy in TCRdb shows in-frame clones only, minus some. The D gene and trimming were derived from the DNA, and the V and J assignments and clone size from that table. The data hold some 490,000 clones, with 70% to 90% observed a single time. CDR1 and CDR2 from the germline V gene are LNHDA and SQIVND (reference sequence). Trimming cost V 6 bases and J 0 bases, with 14 bases left between them. The CDR3 runs to 15 residues. This record comes from a study of blood T cell repertoires in COVID-19. For the study at large: The United States, Italy and Spain were the sources of the acute and convalescent COVID-19 samples. The analysed material was cDNA or gDNA that came from T cells, B-cell-depleted T cells, or PBMCs.

This clonotype was obtained from a human donor in a cohort sampled during active COVID-19. Sequences were obtained from peripheral blood. The chain joins TRBV19 to TRBJ1-1; D is possibly TRBD1 (6 bases). The CDR3 sequence is CASRSDRFMNTEAFF. CDR3 DNA sequence: TGTGCCAGTAGATCCGACAGGTTCATGAACACTGAAGCTTTCTTT.